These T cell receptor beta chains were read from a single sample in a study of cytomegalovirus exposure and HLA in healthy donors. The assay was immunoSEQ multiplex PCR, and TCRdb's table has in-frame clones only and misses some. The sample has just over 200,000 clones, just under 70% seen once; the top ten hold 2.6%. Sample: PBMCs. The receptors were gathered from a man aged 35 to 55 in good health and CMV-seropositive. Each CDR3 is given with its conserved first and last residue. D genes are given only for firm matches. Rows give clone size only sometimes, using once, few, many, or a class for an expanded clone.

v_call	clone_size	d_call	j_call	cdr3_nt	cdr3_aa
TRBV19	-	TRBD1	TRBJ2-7	TGTGCCAGTAGTCCCAGGACAGGGAACGGTATCTACGAGCAGTACTTC	CASSPRTGNGIYEQYF
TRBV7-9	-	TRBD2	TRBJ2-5	TGTGCCAGCAGCTTAATTCGACTAGCCCAAGAGACCCAGTACTTC	CASSLIRLAQETQYF
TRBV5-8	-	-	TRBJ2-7	TGTGCCAGCAGCATGGGGAGCAGAGCCTACGAGCAGTACTTC	CASSMGSRAYEQYF
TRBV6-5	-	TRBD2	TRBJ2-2	TGTGCCAGCAGTTACGGCGGGGGGTTTACCGGGGAGCTGTTTTTT	CASSYGGGFTGELFF
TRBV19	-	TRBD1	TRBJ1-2	TGTGCCAGTAGATCGAGAGGGGGCACTAACTATGGCTACACCTTC	CASRSRGGTNYGYTF
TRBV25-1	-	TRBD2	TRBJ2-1	TGTGCCAGCTCGGCTAGCGGGCATGAGCAGTTCTTC	CASSASGHEQFF
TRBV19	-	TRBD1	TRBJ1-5	TGTGCCAGTAGTCCAACAGGGGTATATCAGCCCCAGCATTTT	CASSPTGVYQPQHF
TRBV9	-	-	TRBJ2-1	TGTGCCAGCAGCACCCGACAGACCAACTACAATGAGCAGTTCTTC	CASSTRQTNYNEQFF
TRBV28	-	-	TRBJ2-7	TGTGCCAGCAGTTATTCGGCTGGGCAGGGCAGGCACTTC	CASSYSAGQGRHF
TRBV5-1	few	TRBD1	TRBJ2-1	TGCGCCAGCAGCTGGGACAGATCGCAGGGTGAGCAGTTCTTC	CASSWDRSQGEQFF
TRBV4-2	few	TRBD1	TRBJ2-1	TGTGCCAGCAGCCAGTACAGGGGGCCTTATGAGCAGTTCTTC	CASSQYRGPYEQFF
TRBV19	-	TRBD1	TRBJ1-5	TGTGCCAGTAGTCCCCCGGGACAGGGGGCTCGGCAGCCCCAGCATTTT	CASSPPGQGARQPQHF
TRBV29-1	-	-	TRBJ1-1	TGCAGCGTTGTTGAGGGCAATCCGAACACTGAAGCTTTCTTT	CSVVEGNPNTEAFF
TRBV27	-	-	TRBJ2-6	TGTGCCAGCAGTTTATCGTCAGGGGCCAACGTCCTGACTTTC	CASSLSSGANVLTF
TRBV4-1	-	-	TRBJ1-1	TGCGCCAGCAGCCAGGGGGAGGTCGGGCCTTCTGAAGCTTTCTTT	CASSQGEVGPSEAFF
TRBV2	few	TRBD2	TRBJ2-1	TGTGCCAGCAGTGAAGCGGGGCGGGGGGGCCATTTTGGTGAGCAGTTCTTC	CASSEAGRGGHFGEQFF
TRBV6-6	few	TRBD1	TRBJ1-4	TGTGCCAGCAGCGCCCCCCAGGGGGCATTTGAAAAACTGTTTTTT	CASSAPQGAFEKLFF
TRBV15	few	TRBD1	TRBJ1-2	TGTGCCACCAGCAGAGATTTCCCGGGACAGCACTATGGCTACACCTTC	CATSRDFPGQHYGYTF
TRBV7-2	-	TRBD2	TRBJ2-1	TGTGCCAGCAGCCCTAGGACTAGCGGGGTCAATGAGCAGTTCTTC	CASSPRTSGVNEQFF
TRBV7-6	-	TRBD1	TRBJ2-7	TGTGCCAGCAGCTTAGGGGACAGCTCCTACGAGCAGTACTTC	CASSLGDSSYEQYF
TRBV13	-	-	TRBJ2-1	TGTGCCAGCAGCTTGGGGGCCCGCTACAATGAGCAGTTCTTC	CASSLGARYNEQFF
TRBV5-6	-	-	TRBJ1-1	TGTGCCAGCAGCTTGGGTCCGGGGACTGAAGCTTTCTTT	CASSLGPGTEAFF
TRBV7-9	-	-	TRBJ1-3	TGTGCTCAGCAGAAGGAGGACTCTGGAAACACCATATATTTT	CAQQKEDSGNTIYF
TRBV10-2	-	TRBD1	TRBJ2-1	TGCGCCAGCAGTGAGTCCGGGACAGGGATCTACAATGAGCAGTTCTTC	CASSESGTGIYNEQFF
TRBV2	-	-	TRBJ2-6	TGTGCCAGCACCCCCTTTCCGGGTGCTGGGGCCAACGTCCTGACTTTC	CASTPFPGAGANVLTF
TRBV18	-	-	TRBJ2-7	TGTGCCAGCTCACCGGCCAGCGCCTACGAGCAGTACTTC	CASSPASAYEQYF
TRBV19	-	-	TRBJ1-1	TGTGCCAGTAGCCTGCCAGGGGACACTGAAGCTTTCTTT	CASSLPGDTEAFF
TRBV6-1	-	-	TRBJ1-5	TGTGCCAGCAGTGAAAGTCTAGACAGTAATCAGCCCCAGCATTTT	CASSESLDSNQPQHF
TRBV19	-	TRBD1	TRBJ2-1	TGTGCCAGTAGTATCGACAGGGCGGTAGGTGAGCAGTTCTTC	CASSIDRAVGEQFF
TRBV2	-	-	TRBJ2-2	TGTGCCAGCAGTGCTCTTGGACAGACCCTAACCGGGGAGCTGTTTTTT	CASSALGQTLTGELFF
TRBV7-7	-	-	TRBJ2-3	TGTGCCAGCAGCCGGGGTTACACAGATACGCAGTATTTT	CASSRGYTDTQYF
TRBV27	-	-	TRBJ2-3	TGTGCCAGCAGTCCCCTGGGGGCGGGGGGCACAGATACGCAGTATTTT	CASSPLGAGGTDTQYF
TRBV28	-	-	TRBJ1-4	TGTGCCACCCAGGGCAGGAGGGATGAAAAACTGTTTTTT	CATQGRRDEKLFF
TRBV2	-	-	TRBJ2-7	TGTGCCAGCAATCAGGGGAACTACGAGCAGTACTTC	CASNQGNYEQYF
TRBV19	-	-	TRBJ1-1	TGTGCCAGTAGTATTTTTGGACAGCCGAACACTGAAGCTTTCTTT	CASSIFGQPNTEAFF
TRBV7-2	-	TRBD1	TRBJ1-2	TGTGCCAGCAGCTTATCGGGACAGATACTCTATGGCTACACCTTC	CASSLSGQILYGYTF
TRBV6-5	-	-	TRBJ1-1	TGTGCCAGCAGTTACGGGGGGTGGGCCACTGAAGCTTTCTTT	CASSYGGWATEAFF
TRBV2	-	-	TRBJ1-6	TGTGCCAGCAGGGAGAGCTCCTATAATTCACCCCTCCACTTT	CASRESSYNSPLHF
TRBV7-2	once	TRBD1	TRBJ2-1	TGTGCCAGCAGCTCCCCGGGACAGGGGGCTTATGAGCAGTTCTTC	CASSSPGQGAYEQFF
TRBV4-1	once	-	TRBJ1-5	TGCGCCAGCAGCCAAGATGACCGGGGGGGTCCTGACCAGCCCCAGCATTTT	CASSQDDRGGPDQPQHF
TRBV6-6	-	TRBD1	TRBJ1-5	TGTGCCTGCGACAGGGGCGGCAATCAGCCCCAGCATTTT	CACDRGGNQPQHF
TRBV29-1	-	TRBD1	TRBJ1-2	TGCAGCGTTGAAAGTCGACAGGGTCAAGAGTACTATGGCTACACCTTC	CSVESRQGQEYYGYTF
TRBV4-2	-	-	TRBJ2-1	TGTGCCAGCAGCCTTCAGGGGCCTGGGGTGGATGAGCAGTTCTTC	CASSLQGPGVDEQFF
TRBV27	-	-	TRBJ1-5	TGTGCCAGCAGAAGGAGTCGCAATCAGCCCCAGCATTTT	CASRRSRNQPQHF
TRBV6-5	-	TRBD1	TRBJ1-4	TGTGCCAGCAGTCCAGGACAGGATAATGAAAAACTGTTTTTT	CASSPGQDNEKLFF